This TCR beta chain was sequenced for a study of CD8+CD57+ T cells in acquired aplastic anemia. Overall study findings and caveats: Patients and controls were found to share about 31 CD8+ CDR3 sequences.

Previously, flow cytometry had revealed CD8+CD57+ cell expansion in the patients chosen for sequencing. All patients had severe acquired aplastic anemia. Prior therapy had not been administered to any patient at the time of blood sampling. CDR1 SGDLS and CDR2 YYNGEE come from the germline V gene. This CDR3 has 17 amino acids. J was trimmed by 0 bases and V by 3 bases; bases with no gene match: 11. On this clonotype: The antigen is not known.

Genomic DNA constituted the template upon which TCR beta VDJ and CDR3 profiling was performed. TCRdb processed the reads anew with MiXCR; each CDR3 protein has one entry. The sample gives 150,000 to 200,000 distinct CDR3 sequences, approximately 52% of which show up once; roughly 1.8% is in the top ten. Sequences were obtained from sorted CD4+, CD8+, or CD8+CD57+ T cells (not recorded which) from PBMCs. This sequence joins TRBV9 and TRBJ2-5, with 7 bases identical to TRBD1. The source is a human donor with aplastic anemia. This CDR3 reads CASSEAGTVPYQETQYF. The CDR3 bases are TGTGCCAGCAGCGAGGCCGGGACAGTACCGTACCAAGAGACCCAGTACTTC.